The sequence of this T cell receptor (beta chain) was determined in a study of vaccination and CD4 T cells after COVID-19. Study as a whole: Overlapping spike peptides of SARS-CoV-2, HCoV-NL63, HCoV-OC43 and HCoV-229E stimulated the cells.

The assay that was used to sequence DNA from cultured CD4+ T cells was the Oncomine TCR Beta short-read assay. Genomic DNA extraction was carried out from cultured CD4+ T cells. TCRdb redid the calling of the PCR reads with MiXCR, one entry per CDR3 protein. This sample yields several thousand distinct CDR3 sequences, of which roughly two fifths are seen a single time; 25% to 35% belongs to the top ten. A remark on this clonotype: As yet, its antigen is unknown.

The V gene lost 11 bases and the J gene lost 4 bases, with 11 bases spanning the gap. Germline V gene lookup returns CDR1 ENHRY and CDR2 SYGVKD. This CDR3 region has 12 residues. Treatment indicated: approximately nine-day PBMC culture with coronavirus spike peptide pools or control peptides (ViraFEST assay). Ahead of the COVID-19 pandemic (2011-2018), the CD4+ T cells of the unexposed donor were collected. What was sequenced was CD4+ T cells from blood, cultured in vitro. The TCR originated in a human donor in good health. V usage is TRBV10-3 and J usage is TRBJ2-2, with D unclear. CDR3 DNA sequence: TGTGCCGCCCAGGCCGGCACCGGGGAGCTGTTTTTT. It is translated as CAAQAGTGELFF.